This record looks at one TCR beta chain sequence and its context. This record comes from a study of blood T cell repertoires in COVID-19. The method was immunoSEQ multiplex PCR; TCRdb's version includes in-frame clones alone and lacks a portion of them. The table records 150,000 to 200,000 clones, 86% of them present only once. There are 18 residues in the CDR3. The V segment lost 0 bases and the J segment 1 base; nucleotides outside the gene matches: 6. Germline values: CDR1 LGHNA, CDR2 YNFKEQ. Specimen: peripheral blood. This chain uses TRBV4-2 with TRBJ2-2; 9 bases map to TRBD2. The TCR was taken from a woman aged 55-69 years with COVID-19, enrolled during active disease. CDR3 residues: CASSQDSGLAQNTGELFF. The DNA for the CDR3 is TGTGCCAGCAGCCAAGATTCAGGACTAGCGCAGAACACCGGGGAGCTGTTTTTT.